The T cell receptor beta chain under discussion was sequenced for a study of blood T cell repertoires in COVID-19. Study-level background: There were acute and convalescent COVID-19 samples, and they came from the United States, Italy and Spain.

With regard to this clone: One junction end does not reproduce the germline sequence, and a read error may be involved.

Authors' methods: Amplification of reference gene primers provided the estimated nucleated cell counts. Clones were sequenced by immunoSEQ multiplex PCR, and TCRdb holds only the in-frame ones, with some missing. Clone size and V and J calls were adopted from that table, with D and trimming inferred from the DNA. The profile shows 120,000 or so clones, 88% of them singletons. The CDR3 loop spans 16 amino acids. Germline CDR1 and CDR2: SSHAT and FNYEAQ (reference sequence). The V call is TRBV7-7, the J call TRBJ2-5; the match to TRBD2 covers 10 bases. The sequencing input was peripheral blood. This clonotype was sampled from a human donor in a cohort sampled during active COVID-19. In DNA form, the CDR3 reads TGTGCTAGCAGCAGAACCGGGACTAGCGTCCAAGAGACCCAGTACTTC. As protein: CASSRTGTSVQETQYF.